These 15 T cell receptor beta chains originate from one sample sequenced in a study of blood T cells in healthy people across ages. The second PCR ran roughly 7 to 12 cycles with a sample-barcoded 5' primer and J-beta primers. TCRdb re-analysed the 5' RACE reads in MiXCR, keeping a single row per CDR3 protein. The sample lists nearly 1 million distinct CDR3 sequences, 51% occurring once. Source material: blood. The receptors here all came from a woman aged 55-69 years in good health.

Details on this clonotype: Mismatch with germline at one junction end may stem from a read error. V gene TRBV12-3 or TRBV12-4 combines with J gene TRBJ1-1; no firm D call. The CDR3 is 13 amino acids. CDR3 in amino acids: CAGSLALRSEVFF. Here the CDR3 DNA reads TGTGCCGGCAGTTTAGCGCTCCGGAGTGAAGTTTTCTTT.

This clonotype has just a few counts. This chain connects TRBV28 to TRBJ2-5, with D possibly being TRBD1 (6 bases). There are 13 residues in the CDR3. The ends were cut back, 4 bases at V and 4 bases at J, with 10 bases in the middle. Germline V gene lookup returns CDR1 MDHEN and CDR2 SYDVKM. CDR3 nucleotide sequence: TGTGCCAGCAGTTCTCTCAGGGGAGAGACCCAGTACTTC. It codes for CASSSLRGETQYF.

The table lists this clonotype with a few counts. The rearrangement joins TRBV29-1 to TRBJ1-4; D is perhaps TRBD1 (5 bases). Looked up from germline, CDR1 is SQVTM and CDR2 is ANQGSEA. The CDR3 length is 16 residues. With 7 bases removed from V and 0 bases from J, the gap between germline ends came to 18 bases. CDR3 amino acids: CSALRGTFATNEKLFF. The CDR3 DNA follows: TGCAGCGCTCTCCGCGGGACGTTTGCAACTAATGAAAAACTGTTTTTT.

The chain employs TRBV7-8 and TRBJ2-7; tentatively, D is TRBD2 (6 bases). Germline V gene sequence: CDR1 SGHVS, CDR2 FQNEAQ. This CDR3 has 16 residues. Trimming left V 1 base short and J 0 bases short, with 13 bases between. CDR3 region: CASSLGSGQTSYEQYF. The CDR3 DNA is TGTGCCAGCAGCTTAGGAAGCGGGCAAACCTCCTACGAGCAGTACTTC.

The chain has TRBV28 and TRBJ2-5; 7 bases are a match to TRBD1. V was pared by 8 bases and J by 1 base, with 7 bases of the junction left unmatched. The CDR3 spans 14 residues. The germline CDR1 and CDR2 sequences are MDHEN and SYDVKM. The CDR3 here is CASYSQGSQETQYF. CDR3 coding DNA: TGTGCCAGCTACTCACAGGGGTCCCAAGAGACCCAGTACTTC.

The CDR3 loop reads CASSPGLGIETQYF. CDR3 nucleotides: TGTGCCAGCAGTCCGGGACTAGGGATTGAGACCCAGTACTTC. The chain combines TRBV27 with TRBJ2-5; 8 bases are a match to TRBD2. The germline V gene has CDR1 MNHEY and CDR2 SMNVEV (reference sequence). The CDR3 totals 14 residues. The ends lost 5 bases at V and 5 bases at J; junction bases unmatched: 7.

The chain employs TRBV4-2 and TRBJ2-6, with 9 bases matching TRBD1. The CDR3 length is 17 residues. The germline V gene encodes CDR1 LGHNA and CDR2 YNFKEQ. Trimming cost V 0 bases and J 4 bases; bases outside gene matches: 4. CDR3 in amino acids: CASSQDAGQGGANVLTF. CDR3 nucleotides: TGTGCCAGCAGCCAAGACGCGGGACAGGGCGGGGCCAACGTCCTGACTTTC.

The chain has TRBV6-6 and TRBJ2-5; TRBD2 matches 15 bases. The J call may be mistaken, given a closer DNA end match to TRBJ2-7. CDR1 is MNHNY and CDR2 is SVGAGI in the germline V gene (reference sequence). The CDR3 is made up of 16 amino acids. The CDR3: CASSYPGTSGRTEQYF. In nucleotides, the CDR3 is TGTGCCAGCAGTTATCCCGGGACTAGCGGGAGGACCGAGCAGTACTTC.

This clonotype was seen more than once but under ten times. V usage is TRBV20-1 and J usage is TRBJ2-1, with D perhaps TRBD1 (6 bases). The V end lost 5 bases, the J end lost 7 bases, and 15 bases lay between the germline ends. This CDR3 is 13 amino acids long. Per the germline V gene, CDR1 is DFQATT and CDR2 is SNEGSKA (reference sequence). CDR3 loop: CSAPRSQGNEQFF. CDR3 bases: TGCAGTGCTCCCAGATCGCAGGGGAATGAGCAGTTCTTC.

The chain joins TRBV7-9 to TRBJ1-2; D not resolved. The CDR3 totals 15 residues. In germline, CDR1 is SEHNR, CDR2 FQNEAQ (reference sequence). Trimming shortened V by 4 bases and J by 3 bases, and 15 bases separated the two germline ends. CDR3 nucleotide sequence: TGTGCCAGCAGCTGGGCCCTCCGGGGTGACTATGGCTACACCTTC. It encodes CASSWALRGDYGYTF.

V gene TRBV7-3 combines with J gene TRBJ2-3; 11 nucleotides align to TRBD2. CDR1 and CDR2 (germline): SGHTA, FQGTGA. This CDR3 is built from 14 residues. Losses at the gene ends were 3 bases for V and 5 bases for J; bases not matched to a gene: 1. CDR3 loop: CASSFSGGGDTQYF. The CDR3, as DNA: TGTGCCAGCAGCTTTAGCGGGGGGGGAGATACGCAGTATTTT.

This clonotype was detected a few times. The DNA of the CDR3 is TGCAGCGTTCGTCGACAGGGGTCATACGAGCAGTACTTC. Its translation is CSVRRQGSYEQYF. This sequence joins TRBV29-1 and TRBJ2-7; 8 bases map to TRBD1. Per germline, CDR1 SQVTM and CDR2 ANQGSEA. The CDR3 has 13 amino acids. V was clipped by 5 bases and J by 4 bases; unmatched bases: 7.

The chain has TRBV11-2 and TRBJ1-6, with TRBD1 as a possible D gene (5 bases). The V end was cut by 3 bases, the J end by 9 bases, with 18 bases between. CDR1 and CDR2 (germline): SGHAT, FQNNGV. The CDR3 totals 16 residues. CDR3 in DNA: TGTGCCAGCAGCTTCCACCAAACAGGCCCAGGTTCACCCCTCCACTTT. Translation: CASSFHQTGPGSPLHF.

The genes are TRBV4-1 and TRBJ2-7, with a possible D match to TRBD1 (6 bases). The V gene's germline CDR1 is MGHRA and CDR2 YSYEKL. This CDR3 has 14 amino acids. The V end lost 4 bases, the J end lost 5 bases, and 15 bases lay between the germline ends. In DNA, the CDR3 is TGCGCCAGCAGCCTACTACAGGGCACCCACGAGCAGTACTTC. This gives the protein CASSLLQGTHEQYF.

The chain recombines TRBV11-2 with TRBJ2-4; 7 positions match TRBD2. The CDR3 runs 14 residues. Trimming at V came to 2 bases and at J to 8 bases, leaving 6 bases not matched to a gene. Germline V gives CDR1 SGHAT, CDR2 FQNNGV. The CDR3 sequence: CASSLNLGRDIQYF. Written as DNA, the CDR3 is TGTGCCAGCAGCTTAAATCTAGGGAGGGACATTCAGTACTTC.